These 15 T cell receptor beta chains came from one sample sequenced in a study of neoadjuvant nivolumab and ipilimumab in lung cancer. TCRdb's table, derived via immunoSEQ multiplex PCR, lists solely in-frame clones and lacks some. The sample includes about 18,000 clones, 85% to 90% of them seen just once. This sample comprised peripheral blood, obtained before neoadjuvant nivolumab, alone or with ipilimumab. All receptors derive from an adult with non-small cell lung cancer.

The chain is built from TRBV19 and TRBJ2-1, with 9 bases identical to TRBD2. The CDR3 consists of 16 residues. CDR1 is LNHDA, CDR2 SQIVND, per germline (reference sequence). With V trimmed by 3 bases and J by 2 bases, 5 bases remained unmatched. CDR3 nucleotide sequence: TGTGCCAGTAGTATCATCCCTAGCGGGACCTACAATGAGCAGTTCTTC. It codes for CASSIIPSGTYNEQFF.

The rearrangement joins TRBV7-9 to TRBJ2-5; TRBD2 matches 10 bases. Germline CDR1 is SEHNR and CDR2 is FQNEAQ (reference sequence). V gave up 5 bases and J gave up 3 bases; unmatched junction bases: 9. This CDR3 comprises 16 residues. CDR3 sequence: CASSEGIAGGKETQYF. CDR3 DNA sequence: TGTGCCAGCAGCGAGGGGATAGCGGGAGGAAAAGAGACCCAGTACTTC.

In its sample, this clone was seen a few times. The V gene is TRBV11-1, the J gene TRBJ2-7; 11 bases match TRBD2. This CDR3 has 15 residues. After removal of 0 bases from V and 3 bases from J, the junction contained 1 base not matched to a gene. Germline assignment: CDR1 SGHAT and CDR2 FQDESV (reference sequence). CDR3 sequence (DNA): TGTGCCAGCAGCTTAGCTGGGACTAGCGGCTACGAGCAGTACTTC. Translation gives CASSLAGTSGYEQYF.

This sequence joins TRBV5-1 and TRBJ2-1; 14 nucleotides agree with TRBD2. The CDR3 loop spans 17 amino acids. CDR1 and CDR2 from the germline V gene are SGHRS and YFSETQ. J was trimmed by 10 bases and V by 2 bases; bases with no gene match: 11. For the CDR3, the DNA is TGCGCCAGCAGCTTTGGGACTAGCGGGAGTTCCCCCAACGAGCAGTTCTTC. This gives the protein CASSFGTSGSSPNEQFF.

This clone came up once. J is TRBJ1-2 and V is TRBV15; D is unresolved. CDR1 LNHNV and CDR2 YYDKDF come from the germline V gene (reference sequence). There are 15 residues in the CDR3. With 5 bases removed from V and 7 bases from J, the gap between germline ends came to 20 bases. This CDR3 reads CATSSPTEVRIGYTF. The CDR3 DNA reads as TGTGCCACCAGCTCCCCGACCGAAGTGAGGATTGGCTACACCTTC.

The chain has TRBV6-1 and TRBJ2-7; D is unclear. CDR1 and CDR2 (germline): MNHNS, SASEGT. CDR3 size: 16 residues. V was shortened by 0 bases and J by 0 bases, with 12 bases between the two germline ends. CDR3 bases: TGTGCCAGCAGTGAAGCGTGGGGTTCAAGCTCCTACGAGCAGTACTTC. This sequence encodes CASSEAWGSSSYEQYF.

The chain couples TRBV29-1 to TRBJ2-2; possibly TRBD1 or TRBD2 for D (5 bases each). The CDR3 spans 14 residues. CDR1 is SQVTM and CDR2 is ANQGSEA in the germline V gene. Trimming cost V 6 bases and J 7 bases, with 18 bases left between them. CDR3 nucleotide sequence: TGCAGCGTCGCCCTTCCGGGGCCGAACGGGGAGCTGTTTTTT. It encodes CSVALPGPNGELFF.

The chain couples TRBV6-5 to TRBJ1-1; 7 bases map to TRBD1. The trim removed 7 bases at V and 5 bases at J, leaving 7 bases unmatched. Germline V lookup: CDR1 MNHEY, CDR2 SVGAGI. There are 13 residues in the CDR3. The DNA of the CDR3 is TGTGCCAGCAAAGTGAGGGGGCTGACTGAAGCTTTCTTT. Protein sequence: CASKVRGLTEAFF.

The chain employs TRBV7-2 and TRBJ2-1, with a weak D call TRBD2 (6 bases). The CDR3 spans 15 residues. Trimming removed 3 bases at V and 3 bases at J, with 12 bases between. Germline V gene sequence: CDR1 SGHTA, CDR2 FQGNSA. The DNA of the CDR3 is TGTGCCAGCAGCTTCATACTGGGGGGCTACAATGAGCAGTTCTTC. Translating gives CASSFILGGYNEQFF.

This clone has a handful of counts. The V call is TRBV28, the J call TRBJ2-3, with 7 bases identical to TRBD1. Trimming took 3 bases from V and 2 from J; bases not matched to a gene: 2. The CDR3 spans 14 residues. Germline V lookup: CDR1 MDHEN, CDR2 SYDVKM. The CDR3 reads CASSLQGDTDTQYF. CDR3 sequence (DNA): TGTGCCAGCAGTTTGCAGGGGGACACAGATACGCAGTATTTT.

This chain joins TRBV5-8 and TRBJ2-7, with D maybe TRBD2 (6 bases). CDR1 and CDR2 (germline): SGHTS, YDEGEE. The CDR3 length is 15 residues. V gave up 4 bases and J gave up 7 bases, with 21 bases separating them. The CDR3 DNA reads as TGTGCCAGCAGCCCCAGTACGGGAAGCAGCGGGGAGCAGTACTTC. Encoded protein: CASSPSTGSSGEQYF.

The chain carries TRBV30 and TRBJ1-5, with a weak D call TRBD1 (5 bases). CDR1 and CDR2 (germline): GTSNPN, SVGIG (reference sequence). The CDR3 loop spans 13 amino acids. The CDR3 protein is CALEGQGGQPQHF. The CDR3 region has the DNA TGTGCTTTGGAGGGGCAGGGAGGCCAGCCCCAGCATTTT.

Only one count was recorded for this clone. The rearrangement uses TRBV7-2 and TRBJ2-7; no firm D call. Germline CDR1 SGHTA, CDR2 FQGNSA. The ends were cut back, 5 bases at V and 0 bases at J, with 11 bases in the middle. This CDR3 has 14 residues. The CDR3 region has the DNA TGTGCCAGCAGCCCCGACCCTAGCTCCTACGAGCAGTACTTC. Translating it yields CASSPDPSSYEQYF.

The chain employs TRBV7-9 and TRBJ2-1; either TRBD1 or TRBD2 may supply D (5 bases each). Trimming shortened V by 7 bases and J by 0 bases, and 10 bases separated the two germline ends. The CDR3 has 14 amino acids. Germline lookup yields CDR1 SEHNR and CDR2 FQNEAQ (reference sequence). The chain's CDR3 is CASKPGTSYNEQFF. CDR3 sequence (DNA): TGTGCCAGCAAACCCGGGACCTCCTACAATGAGCAGTTCTTC. The full variable domain, rest sourced from reference TRBV7-9 and TRBJ2-1, is DTGVSQNPRHKITKRGQNVTFRCDPISEHNRLYWYRQTLGQGPEFLTYFQNEAQLEKSRLLSDRFSAERPKGSFSTLEIQRTEQGDSAMYLCASKPGTSYNEQFFGPGTRLTVL.

This clone was seen only once. The chain employs TRBV29-1 and TRBJ1-1; D gene uncertain. The CDR3 length is 12 residues. V lost 8 bases to trimming and J lost 4 bases, with 14 bases between them. Germline V CDR1 and CDR2: SQVTM, ANQGSEA. For the CDR3, the DNA is TGCAGCTTGGGGTCGGCGGGCACTGAAGCTTTCTTT. Amino acids: CSLGSAGTEAFF.